This T cell receptor beta chain was captured by sequencing in a study of cytomegalovirus exposure and HLA in healthy donors. The PCR contained 60 Vbeta and 13 Jbeta primers. Some clones are missing from TCRdb's copy, which holds only in-frame ones; the method was immunoSEQ multiplex PCR. This sample has roughly 110,000 clones, with about 74% found just once. This CDR3 comprises 14 residues. The germline V gene has CDR1 SQVTM and CDR2 ANQGSEA. The J gene is TRBJ2-5, the V gene TRBV29-1; 7 bases are shared with TRBD1. The DNA matches TRBJ2-7 better at its end, which makes the J call doubtful. This TCR came from a woman aged 40 to 50 in good health and CMV-seropositive. The sequenced sample consisted of PBMCs. The CDR3: CSVRKTGFMNEQYF. The CDR3 nucleotides read TGCAGCGTGAGAAAGACAGGGTTTATGAACGAGCAGTACTTC.